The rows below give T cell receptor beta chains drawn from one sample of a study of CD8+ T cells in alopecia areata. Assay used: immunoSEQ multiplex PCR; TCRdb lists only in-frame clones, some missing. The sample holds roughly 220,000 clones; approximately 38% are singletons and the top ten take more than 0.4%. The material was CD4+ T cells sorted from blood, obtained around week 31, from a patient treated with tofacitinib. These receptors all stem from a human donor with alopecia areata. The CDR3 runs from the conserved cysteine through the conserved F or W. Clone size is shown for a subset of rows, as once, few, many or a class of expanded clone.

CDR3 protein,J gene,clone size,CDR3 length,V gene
CASSESSYEQYF,TRBJ2-7,.,12,TRBV2
CASSPQTSGSTDTQYF,TRBJ2-3,once,16,TRBV9
CASSLGSTTGANVLTF,TRBJ2-6,.,16,TRBV5-1
CASSPLALRNTEAFF,TRBJ1-1,few,15,TRBV5-8
CASTPGGRGDSPLHF,TRBJ1-6,.,15,TRBV27
CASSLGTRWYEQYF,TRBJ2-7,once,14,TRBV27
CASSLTTDQPQHF,TRBJ1-5,few,13,TRBV6-5
CASSLASRSAQYF,TRBJ2-3,.,13,TRBV5-1
CASGPGLAGRAEQYF,TRBJ2-7,.,15,TRBV6-5
CASRQATNQPQHF,TRBJ1-5,few,13,TRBV6-6
CASSNYNEQFF,TRBJ2-1,.,11,TRBV6-6
CASGDIEDQDEQYF,TRBJ2-7,few,14,TRBV2
CATSPQRTYNEQFF,TRBJ2-1,.,14,TRBV11-2
CSVGSAFSGNTIYF,TRBJ1-3,.,14,TRBV29-1
CASSLRRDVYEQYF,TRBJ2-7,few,14,TRBV6-1
CASSQEGRHYGYTF,TRBJ1-2,.,14,TRBV4-1
CAWGTGVFYGYTF,TRBJ1-2,.,13,TRBV30
CASSVREYYEQFF,TRBJ2-1,.,13,TRBV9
CAWSVPGRETQYF,TRBJ2-5,.,13,TRBV30
CASSPDRDTEAFF,TRBJ1-1,.,13,TRBV6-6
CASSLTSYKTWEQYF,TRBJ2-7,few,15,TRBV5-6
CATRGSNEKLFF,TRBJ1-4,.,12,TRBV2
CASSPSTNQPQHF,TRBJ1-5,.,13,TRBV10-1
CAWSGTGTQYF,TRBJ2-4,.,11,TRBV30
CSVSRDRGGYTF,TRBJ1-2,.,12,TRBV29-1
CASSVERTEAFF,TRBJ1-1,.,12,TRBV2
CASSLDPHSSYNEQFF,TRBJ2-1,.,16,TRBV5-1
CASSGGGGPRPQHF,TRBJ1-5,.,14,TRBV2
CASSLDPDRELFF,TRBJ2-2,.,13,TRBV5-6
CASSNKGDGLSEQFF,TRBJ2-1,many,15,TRBV2
CASSQETDLYGYTF,TRBJ1-2,.,14,TRBV4-1
CASRGTPDTEAFF,TRBJ1-1,.,13,TRBV4-1
CASSNRQGGSYEQYF,TRBJ2-7,.,15,TRBV6-1
CASSQVPSGSSYEQYF,TRBJ2-7,.,16,TRBV4-1
CASRLQGSGNTIYF,TRBJ1-3,.,14,TRBV5-1
CASSRQNLAKNIQYF,TRBJ2-4,.,15,TRBV27
CASSLTGSYNEQFF,TRBJ2-1,.,14,TRBV11-1
CASRQGAWEQYF,TRBJ2-7,few,12,TRBV30
CASSHWDRVDGYTF,TRBJ1-2,many,14,TRBV7-2
CASSPISGGDTQYF,TRBJ2-3,.,14,TRBV5-8
CASSPRQGTDTQYF,TRBJ2-3,few,14,TRBV6-1
CAQTKYDSSGANVLTF,TRBJ2-6,.,16,TRBV30
CASRALRRQGTNTGELFF,TRBJ2-2,.,18,TRBV7-9